Described below is a single T cell receptor (beta chain) sequence and its context. Its antigen is unidentified. The data derive from a study of beta chain features in type 1 diabetes. Study results and caveats: Shorter templates may be favored by PCR, equally so in patients and controls. Reduced insertions and increased deletions marked VDJ junctions in type 1 diabetes patients. Moderately but significantly shorter TCRB CDR3s were found in Type 1 diabetes patients in all four CD4+ subsets.

The CDR3 is 15 amino acids. CDR1 SGHRS and CDR2 YFSETQ come from the germline V gene. The V end was cut by 3 bases, the J end by 2 bases, with 12 bases between. Every isolated RNA sample was fully reverse transcribed, so sequencing captured expressed TCRB transcripts. TCRdb's table, derived via immunoSEQ multiplex PCR, lists solely in-frame clones and lacks some. Of 300,000 to 350,000 clones in the sample, about a tenth were seen once. This receptor was identified in a man aged 25 to 40 with type 1 diabetes. Sequencing input: central memory CD4+ T cells from blood. The chain uses TRBV5-1 and TRBJ2-1; D tentatively fits TRBD1 or TRBD2 (6 bases each). This chain's CDR3 is CASSSSRGPYNEQFF. Written as DNA, the CDR3 is TGCGCCAGCAGCTCCTCCCGGGGGCCCTACAATGAGCAGTTCTTC.